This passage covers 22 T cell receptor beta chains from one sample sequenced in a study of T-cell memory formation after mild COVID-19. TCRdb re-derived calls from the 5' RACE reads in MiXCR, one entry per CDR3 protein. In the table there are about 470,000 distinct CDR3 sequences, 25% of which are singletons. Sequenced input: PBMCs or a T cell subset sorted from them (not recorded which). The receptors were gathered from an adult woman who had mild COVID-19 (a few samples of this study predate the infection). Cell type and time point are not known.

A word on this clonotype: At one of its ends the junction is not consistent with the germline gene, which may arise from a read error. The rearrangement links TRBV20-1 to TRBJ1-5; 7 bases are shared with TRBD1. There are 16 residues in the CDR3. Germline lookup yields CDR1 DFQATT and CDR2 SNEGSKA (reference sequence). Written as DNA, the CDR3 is TGCAGTGCTGGAGACCACAAAGACAGGGGCAATCAGCCCCAGCATTTT. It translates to CSAGDHKDRGNQPQHF.

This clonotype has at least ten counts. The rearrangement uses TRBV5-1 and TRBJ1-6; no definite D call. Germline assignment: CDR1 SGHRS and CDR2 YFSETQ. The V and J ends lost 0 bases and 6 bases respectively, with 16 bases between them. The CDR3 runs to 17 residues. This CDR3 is CASSLEALSAFNSPLHF. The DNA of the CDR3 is TGCGCCAGCAGCTTGGAGGCTCTCTCAGCCTTTAATTCACCCCTCCACTTT. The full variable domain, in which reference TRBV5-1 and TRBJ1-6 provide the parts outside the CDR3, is KAGVTQTPRYLIKTRGQQVTLSCSPISGHRSVSWYQQTPGQGLQFLFEYFSETQRNKGNFPGRFSGRQFSNSRSEMNVSTLELGDSALYLCASSLEALSAFNSPLHFGNGTRLTVT.

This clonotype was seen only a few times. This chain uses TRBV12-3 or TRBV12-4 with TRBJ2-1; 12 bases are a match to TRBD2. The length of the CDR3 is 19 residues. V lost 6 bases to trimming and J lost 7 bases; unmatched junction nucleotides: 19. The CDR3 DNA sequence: TGTGCCAGCAGACACTCCGGGACTAGCGGGTGGTATTCGGTTAATGAGCAGTTCTTC. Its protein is CASRHSGTSGWYSVNEQFF.

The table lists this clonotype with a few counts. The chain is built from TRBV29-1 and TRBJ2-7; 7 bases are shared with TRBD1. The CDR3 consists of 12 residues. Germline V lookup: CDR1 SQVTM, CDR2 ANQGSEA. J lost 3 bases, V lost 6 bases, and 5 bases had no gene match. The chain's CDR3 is CSVKTGNYEQYF. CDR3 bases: TGCAGCGTGAAGACAGGGAACTACGAGCAGTACTTC.

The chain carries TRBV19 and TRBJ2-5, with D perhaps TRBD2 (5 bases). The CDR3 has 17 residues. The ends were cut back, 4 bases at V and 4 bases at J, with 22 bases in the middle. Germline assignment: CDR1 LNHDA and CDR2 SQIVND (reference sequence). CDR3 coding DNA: TGTGCCAGTAGTACCCCTCGTGCCGCAGAGGGAAGAGAGACCCAGTACTTC. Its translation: CASSTPRAAEGRETQYF.

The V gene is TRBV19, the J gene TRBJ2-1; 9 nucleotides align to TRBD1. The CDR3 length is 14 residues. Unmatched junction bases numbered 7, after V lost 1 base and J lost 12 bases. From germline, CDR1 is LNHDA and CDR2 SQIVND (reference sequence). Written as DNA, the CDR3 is TGTGCCAGTAGTATAGGACCACAGGGGGCATGGCAGTTCTTC. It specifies CASSIGPQGAWQFF.

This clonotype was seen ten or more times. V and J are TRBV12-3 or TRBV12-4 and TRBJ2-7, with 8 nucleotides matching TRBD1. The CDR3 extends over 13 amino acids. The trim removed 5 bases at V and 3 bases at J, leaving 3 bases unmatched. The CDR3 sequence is CASSHGQGYEQYF. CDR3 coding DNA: TGTGCCAGCAGTCATGGACAGGGCTACGAGCAGTACTTC.

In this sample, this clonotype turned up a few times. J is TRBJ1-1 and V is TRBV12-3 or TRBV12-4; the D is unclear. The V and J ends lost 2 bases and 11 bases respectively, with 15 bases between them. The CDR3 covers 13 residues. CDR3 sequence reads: CASSLSDTGGAFF. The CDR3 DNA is TGTGCCAGCAGTTTAAGCGACACCGGAGGGGCTTTCTTT.

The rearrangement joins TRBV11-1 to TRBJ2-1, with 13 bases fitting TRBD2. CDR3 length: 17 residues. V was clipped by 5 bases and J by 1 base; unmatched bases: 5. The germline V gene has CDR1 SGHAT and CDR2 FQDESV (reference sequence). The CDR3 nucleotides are TGTGCCAGCAGCCAGGGGACTAGCGGGAATTCCTACAATGAGCAGTTCTTC. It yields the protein CASSQGTSGNSYNEQFF.

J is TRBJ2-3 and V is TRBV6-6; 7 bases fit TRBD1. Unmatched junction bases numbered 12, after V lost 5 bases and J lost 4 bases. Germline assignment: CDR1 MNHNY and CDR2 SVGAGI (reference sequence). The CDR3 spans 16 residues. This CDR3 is CASSAKAGGSADTQYF. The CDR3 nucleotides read TGTGCCAGCAGTGCGAAAGCAGGGGGTAGCGCAGATACGCAGTATTTT.

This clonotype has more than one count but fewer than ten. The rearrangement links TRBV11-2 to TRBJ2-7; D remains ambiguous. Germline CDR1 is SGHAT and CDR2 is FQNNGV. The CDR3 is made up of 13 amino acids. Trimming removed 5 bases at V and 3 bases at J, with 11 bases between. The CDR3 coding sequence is TGTGCCAGCAGCCCCGGCTTCAACTACGAGCAGTACTTC. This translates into CASSPGFNYEQYF.

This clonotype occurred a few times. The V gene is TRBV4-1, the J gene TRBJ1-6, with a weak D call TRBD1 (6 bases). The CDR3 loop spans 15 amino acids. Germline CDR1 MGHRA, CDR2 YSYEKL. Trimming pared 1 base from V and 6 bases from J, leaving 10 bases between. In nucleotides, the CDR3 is TGCGCCAGCAGCCAAGCCGGACAGCTTAATTCACCCCTCCACTTT. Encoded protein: CASSQAGQLNSPLHF.

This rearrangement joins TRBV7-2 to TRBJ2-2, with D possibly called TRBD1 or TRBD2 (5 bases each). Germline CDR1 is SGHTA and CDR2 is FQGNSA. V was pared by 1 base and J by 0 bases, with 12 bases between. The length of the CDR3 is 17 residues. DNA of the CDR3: TGTGCCAGCAGCTTAGGTTGGGGGAGCTCGAACACCGGGGAGCTGTTTTTT. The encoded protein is CASSLGWGSSNTGELFF.

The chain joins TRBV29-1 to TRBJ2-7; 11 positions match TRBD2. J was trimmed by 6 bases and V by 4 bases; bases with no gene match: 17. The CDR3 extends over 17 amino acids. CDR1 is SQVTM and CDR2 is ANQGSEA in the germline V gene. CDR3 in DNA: TGCAGCGTTGCTCATCTAGCGGGAGGCGCAGGAGGGTCCGAGCAGTACTTC. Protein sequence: CSVAHLAGGAGGSEQYF.

The CDR3 coding sequence is TGCAGCGTTGAAGATGATGTGGGGGCCACCTACAATGAGCAGTTCTTC. As protein: CSVEDDVGATYNEQFF. V and J are TRBV29-1 and TRBJ2-1; a weak D match, TRBD1 (6 bases). Germline CDR1 reads SQVTM; CDR2 reads ANQGSEA. Between the trimmed V and J ends, which lost 0 bases and 2 bases, there was a span of 14 bases. The CDR3 sequence is 16 residues long.

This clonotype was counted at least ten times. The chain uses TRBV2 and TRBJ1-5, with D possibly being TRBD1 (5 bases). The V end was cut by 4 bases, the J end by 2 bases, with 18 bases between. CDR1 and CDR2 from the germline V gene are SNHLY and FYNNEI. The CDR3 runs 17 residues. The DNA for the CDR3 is TGTGCCAGCAGTGCATCCCCTGCGGGGGTACGCAATCAGCCCCAGCATTTT. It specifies CASSASPAGVRNQPQHF.

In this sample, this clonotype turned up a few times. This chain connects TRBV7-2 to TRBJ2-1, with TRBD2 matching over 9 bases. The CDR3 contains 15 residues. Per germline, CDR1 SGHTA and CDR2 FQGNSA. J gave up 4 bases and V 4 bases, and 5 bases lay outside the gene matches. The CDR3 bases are TGTGCCAGCAGCTCAAGGACTAGCGCTTACAATGAGCAGTTCTTC. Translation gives CASSSRTSAYNEQFF.

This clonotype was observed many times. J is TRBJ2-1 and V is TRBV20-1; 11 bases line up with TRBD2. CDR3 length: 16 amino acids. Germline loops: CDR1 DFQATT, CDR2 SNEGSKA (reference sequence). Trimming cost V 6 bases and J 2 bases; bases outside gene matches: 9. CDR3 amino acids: CSARNLGLAAYNEQFF. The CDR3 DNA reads TGCAGTGCCCGGAACCTGGGACTAGCGGCCTACAATGAGCAGTTCTTC.

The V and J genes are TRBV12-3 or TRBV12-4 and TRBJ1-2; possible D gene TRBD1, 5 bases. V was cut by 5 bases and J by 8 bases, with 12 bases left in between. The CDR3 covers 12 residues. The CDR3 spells CASSQGPGGYTF. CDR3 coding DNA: TGTGCCAGCAGTCAGGGACCCGGAGGCTACACCTTC.

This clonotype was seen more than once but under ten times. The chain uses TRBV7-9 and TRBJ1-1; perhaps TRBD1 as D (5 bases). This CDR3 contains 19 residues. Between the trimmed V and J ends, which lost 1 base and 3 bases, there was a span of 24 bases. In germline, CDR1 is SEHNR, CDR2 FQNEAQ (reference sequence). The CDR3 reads CASSLVNVDYGAPDTEAFF. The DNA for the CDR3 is TGTGCCAGCAGCTTAGTGAATGTGGATTATGGGGCGCCGGACACTGAAGCTTTCTTT.

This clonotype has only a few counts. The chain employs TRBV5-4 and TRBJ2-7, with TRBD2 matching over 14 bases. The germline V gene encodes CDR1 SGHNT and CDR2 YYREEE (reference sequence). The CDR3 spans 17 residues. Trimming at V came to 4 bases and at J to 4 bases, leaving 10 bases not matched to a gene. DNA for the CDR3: TGTGCCAGCAGCCCAGCGACTAGCGGGAGGGCTTTGTACGAGCAGTACTTC. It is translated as CASSPATSGRALYEQYF.

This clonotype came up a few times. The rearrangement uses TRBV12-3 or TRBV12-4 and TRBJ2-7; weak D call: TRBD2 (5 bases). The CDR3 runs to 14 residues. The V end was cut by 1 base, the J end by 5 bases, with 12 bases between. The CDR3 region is CASSLVLAVNEQYF. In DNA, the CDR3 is TGTGCCAGCAGTTTAGTTCTAGCCGTGAACGAGCAGTACTTC.